This TCR beta chain is from a study of blood T cell repertoires in COVID-19. V shed 5 bases, J shed 2 bases, and the junction held 3 bases outside the gene matches. Germline V gene sequence: CDR1 LNHDA, CDR2 SQIVND (reference sequence). The CDR3 length is 14 residues. Sequenced by immunoSEQ multiplex PCR; TCRdb stores in-frame clones only, minus some. Of about 350,000 clones listed, about 90% are singletons. Sequenced: PBMCs or T cells enriched from blood (not recorded which). The gene calls are TRBV19 and TRBJ1-3; 7 nucleotides match TRBD1. This sequence originates from a woman in her twenties or thirties who had recovered from COVID-19. CDR3 DNA sequence: TGTGCCAGTAGTCAGACAGGGCCTGGAAACACCATATATTTT. This encodes CASSQTGPGNTIYF.